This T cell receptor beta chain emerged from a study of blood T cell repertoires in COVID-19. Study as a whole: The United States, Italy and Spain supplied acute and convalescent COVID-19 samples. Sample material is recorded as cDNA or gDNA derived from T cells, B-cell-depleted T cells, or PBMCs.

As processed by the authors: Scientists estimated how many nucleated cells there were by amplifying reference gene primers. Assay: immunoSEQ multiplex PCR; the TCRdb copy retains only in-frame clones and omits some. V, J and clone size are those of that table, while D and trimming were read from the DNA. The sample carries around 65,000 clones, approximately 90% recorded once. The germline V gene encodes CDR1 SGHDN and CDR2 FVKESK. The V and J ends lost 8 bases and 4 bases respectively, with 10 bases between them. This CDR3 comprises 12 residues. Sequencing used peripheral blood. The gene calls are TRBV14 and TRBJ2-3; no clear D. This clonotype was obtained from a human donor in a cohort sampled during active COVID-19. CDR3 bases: TGTGCCAGCGGTCTGCGCCCAGATACGCAGTATTTT. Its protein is CASGLRPDTQYF.